Listed below are T cell receptor beta chains from one sample, sequenced in a study of monozygotic twins with inflammatory bowel disease. No DNA is given; TCRdb re-called the 5' RACE reads and lists each CDR3 protein once. Recorded here are about 300,000 distinct CDR3 sequences; the top ten clones represent 5.6%. Sequenced sample: blood. These receptors were collected from a human donor with ulcerative colitis or Crohn's disease, or a healthy co-twin of an affected twin (not recorded which). Each CDR3 is given with its conserved first and last residue.

v_call: TRBV2
j_call: TRBJ1-5
cdr3_aa: CASSEYPDRGQPQHF

v_call: TRBV7-2
j_call: TRBJ2-1
cdr3_aa: CASSLRAMVLNEQFF

v_call: TRBV7-2
j_call: TRBJ1-5
cdr3_aa: CASSLKAGGDQPQHF

v_call: TRBV6-5
j_call: TRBJ2-3
cdr3_aa: CASSYTPAGATDTQYF

v_call: TRBV19
j_call: TRBJ1-5
cdr3_aa: CASSIGQGFNQPQHF

v_call: TRBV5-1
j_call: TRBJ1-1
cdr3_aa: CASSLGGGGTEAFF

v_call: TRBV27
j_call: TRBJ2-1
cdr3_aa: CASSVTATYNEQFF

v_call: TRBV20-1
j_call: TRBJ1-5
cdr3_aa: CSASRDKKSNSNQPQHF

v_call: TRBV4-3
j_call: TRBJ2-7
cdr3_aa: CASSLEEAGTNEQYF

v_call: TRBV20-1
j_call: TRBJ2-1
cdr3_aa: CSARSASGLSYNEQFF

v_call: TRBV7-9
j_call: TRBJ1-1
cdr3_aa: CASSPGSRVTEAFF

v_call: TRBV27
j_call: TRBJ2-7
cdr3_aa: CASSLSTRTGGIISSYEQYF

v_call: TRBV6-7
j_call: TRBJ2-1
cdr3_aa: CASTLTSGRPNEQFF

v_call: TRBV10-3
j_call: TRBJ2-3
cdr3_aa: CAISTQGESDTQYF

v_call: TRBV5-1
j_call: TRBJ2-1
cdr3_aa: CASKVRGLREAWNEQFF

v_call: TRBV12-3/TRBV12-4
j_call: TRBJ2-7
cdr3_aa: CASSSGLGEQYF

v_call: TRBV5-1
j_call: TRBJ2-3
cdr3_aa: CASSSGARSELSGGDTQYF

v_call: TRBV20-1
j_call: TRBJ2-2
cdr3_aa: CSARGIAVNGELFF

v_call: TRBV27
j_call: TRBJ2-7
cdr3_aa: CASSTPPGTEYEQYF

v_call: TRBV12-3/TRBV12-4
j_call: TRBJ2-3
cdr3_aa: CASSFRGDTQYF

v_call: TRBV10-3
j_call: TRBJ2-3
cdr3_aa: CAIGPGMTGDTQYF

v_call: TRBV5-4
j_call: TRBJ2-3
cdr3_aa: CASSLATGAQYF

v_call: TRBV5-1
j_call: TRBJ2-5
cdr3_aa: CASSLGGVETQYF